The 17 T cell receptor beta chains below were found in one sample sequenced in a study of identical twins. TCRdb independently ran MiXCR on the 5' RACE reads; one entry per CDR3 protein. Counted here are 400,000 to 500,000 distinct CDR3 sequences, around a sixth occurring once; the ten biggest clones make up 9.5% to 15%. Sample: naive T cells sorted from blood. The receptor set was obtained from a man aged 50 to 60 in good health.

The chain employs TRBV28 and TRBJ1-1; D gene ambiguous. The CDR3 totals 14 residues. The V end lost 2 bases, the J end lost 4 bases, and 11 bases lay between the germline ends. Germline V gene lookup returns CDR1 MDHEN and CDR2 SYDVKM. The CDR3 region is CASSLGRRTTEAFF. The CDR3 coding sequence is TGTGCCAGCAGTTTAGGGCGTAGGACCACTGAAGCTTTCTTT.

V gene TRBV29-1 combines with J gene TRBJ2-7; 8 bases fit TRBD1. V gave up 7 bases and J gave up 1 base; unmatched junction bases: 6. The CDR3 loop spans 13 amino acids. Per germline, CDR1 SQVTM and CDR2 ANQGSEA. The CDR3 is CSGRDRTSYEQYF. The DNA for the CDR3 is TGCAGCGGGAGGGACAGGACTTCCTACGAGCAGTACTTC.

The chain has TRBV29-1 and TRBJ2-3; D is possibly TRBD1 or TRBD2 (5 bases each). Looked up from germline, CDR1 is SQVTM and CDR2 is ANQGSEA. The CDR3 has 14 amino acids. The V gene lost 4 bases and the J gene lost 0 bases, with 11 bases spanning the gap. The CDR3 region is CSVGETESTDTQYF. The DNA for the CDR3 is TGCAGCGTTGGGGAGACAGAAAGCACAGATACGCAGTATTTT.

The chain has TRBV20-1 and TRBJ2-1; TRBD2 agrees at 9 bases. Trimming at V came to 1 base and at J to 10 bases, leaving 14 bases not matched to a gene. In germline, CDR1 is DFQATT, CDR2 SNEGSKA (reference sequence). The CDR3 loop spans 16 amino acids. This CDR3 is CSARAPSGTIVDEQFF. DNA of the CDR3: TGCAGTGCTAGAGCACCTAGCGGGACCATCGTGGACGAGCAGTTCTTC.

The table lists this clonotype with a few counts. The chain joins TRBV10-3 to TRBJ1-5; no definite D call. CDR3 size: 16 residues. The germline V gene has CDR1 ENHRY and CDR2 SYGVKD. V dropped 0 bases and J dropped 0 bases, with 9 bases sitting between them. The CDR3 DNA is TGTGCCATCAGTGAGTCCGGGCAACTTAGCAATCAGCCCCAGCATTTT. It codes for CAISESGQLSNQPQHF.

This clonotype has just a few counts. CDR3 sequence reads: CASSSASGRLGETQYF. In DNA, the CDR3 is TGTGCCAGCAGTTCCGCTAGCGGGAGACTCGGAGAGACCCAGTACTTC. V is TRBV6-2 or TRBV6-3 and J is TRBJ2-5; 10 bases are shared with TRBD2. CDR3 size: 16 residues. CDR1 and CDR2 (germline): MNHEY, SVGEGT. After removal of 4 bases from V and 4 bases from J, the junction contained 9 bases not matched to a gene.

This clonotype was seen ten or more times. This rearrangement joins TRBV7-2 to TRBJ2-6, with D tentatively TRBD2 (5 bases). From germline, CDR1 is SGHTA and CDR2 FQGNSA. Between the trimmed V and J ends, which lost 0 bases and 5 bases, there was a span of 11 bases. There are 16 residues in the CDR3. CDR3 sequence (DNA): TGTGCCAGCAGCTTAGCTGCGAGGGTTAGGGCCAACGTCCTGACTTTC. Amino acids: CASSLAARVRANVLTF.

This clonotype has at least ten counts. V usage is TRBV6-2 or TRBV6-3 and J usage is TRBJ1-5; D is ambiguous. The CDR3 loop spans 14 amino acids. Germline V gene lookup returns CDR1 MNHEY and CDR2 SVGEGT. The V end was cut by 0 bases, the J end by 3 bases, with 6 bases between. The CDR3 DNA is TGTGCCAGCAGTTACTCGAGGGTCAATCAGCCCCAGCATTTT. This gives the protein CASSYSRVNQPQHF.

This clonotype showed up many times. The chain couples TRBV5-6 to TRBJ2-7; 8 nucleotides match TRBD1. Germline-derived CDR1 and CDR2 are SGHDT and YYEEEE. This CDR3 is built from 14 residues. The V gene end was trimmed by 4 bases and the J gene end by 0 bases; junction bases not matched to a gene: 3. The chain's CDR3 is CASSRQGNSYEQYF. The CDR3 DNA sequence: TGTGCCAGCAGCCGACAGGGGAACTCCTACGAGCAGTACTTC.

This clonotype was recorded a few times. The V call is TRBV29-1, the J call TRBJ2-2; 7 bases are a match to TRBD2. Germline V CDR1 and CDR2: SQVTM, ANQGSEA. The length of the CDR3 is 14 residues. J gave up 3 bases and V 6 bases, and 7 bases lay outside the gene matches. The CDR3 reads CSVGQGGYTGELFF. CDR3 coding DNA: TGCAGCGTGGGTCAGGGAGGGTACACCGGGGAGCTGTTTTTT.

For the CDR3, the DNA is TGCAGTGCTAGGGACAGTAGGACTGAAGCTTTCTTT. Encoded protein: CSARDSRTEAFF. The rearrangement uses TRBV20-1 and TRBJ1-1; the D gene is possibly TRBD1 (6 bases). Germline CDR1 reads DFQATT; CDR2 reads SNEGSKA (reference sequence). V was pared by 3 bases and J by 5 bases, with 10 bases between. The CDR3 loop spans 12 amino acids.

This clonotype was seen more than once but under ten times. This chain uses TRBV27 with TRBJ2-2; no reliable D call. Trimming removed 2 bases at V and 5 bases at J, with 15 bases between. Looked up from germline, CDR1 is MNHEY and CDR2 is SMNVEV (reference sequence). The CDR3 covers 16 residues. The CDR3 nucleotides are TGTGCCAGCAGTTTAACAATCTTCGCCGAGACCGGGGAGCTGTTTTTT. Its protein is CASSLTIFAETGELFF.

This clonotype was recorded a few times. J is TRBJ1-6 and V is TRBV7-8; no firm D call. CDR1 and CDR2 from the germline V gene are SGHVS and FQNEAQ. The CDR3 spans 15 residues. V lost 0 bases, J lost 7 bases, and 10 bases lay in between. CDR3: CASSLAVNVNSPLHF. The CDR3 DNA reads as TGTGCCAGCAGCTTAGCTGTCAACGTCAATTCACCCCTCCACTTT.

The V call is TRBV20-1, the J call TRBJ2-1; D unclear. The germline CDR1 and CDR2 sequences are DFQATT and SNEGSKA (reference sequence). The CDR3 sequence is 11 residues long. V dropped 4 bases and J dropped 3 bases, with 4 bases sitting between them. Here the CDR3 DNA reads TGCAGTGCTAAAGACTACAATGAGCAGTTCTTC. Amino acids: CSAKDYNEQFF.

This clonotype was counted a few times. The genes are TRBV5-1 and TRBJ1-1; 8 bases line up with TRBD1. CDR3 size: 15 residues. Germline V CDR1 and CDR2: SGHRS, YFSETQ. J lost 1 base, V lost 4 bases, and 6 bases had no gene match. In DNA, the CDR3 is TGCGCCAGCAGCACCTGGACAGGGAGGAACACTGAAGCTTTCTTT. This translates into CASSTWTGRNTEAFF.

The chain uses TRBV30 and TRBJ1-1, with D tentatively TRBD1 (6 bases). The V end was cut by 0 bases, the J end by 4 bases, with 12 bases between. Germline CDR1 is GTSNPN and CDR2 is SVGIG (reference sequence). CDR3 length equals 14 residues. In DNA form, the CDR3 reads TGTGCCTGGAGTGTCGGTCCAGGGGCCACTGAAGCTTTCTTT. Protein sequence: CAWSVGPGATEAFF.

In this sample, this clonotype turned up once. Given a much more abundant clone one base away, this may be a read error. CDR3 amino acids: CASSWGQTTGELFF. In DNA, the CDR3 is TGTGCCAGCAGCTGGGGACAGACCACCGGGGAGCTGTTTTTT. This rearrangement joins TRBV5-6 to TRBJ2-2; 7 positions agree with TRBD1. Trimming cost V 3 bases and J 4 bases; bases outside gene matches: 3. Germline loops: CDR1 SGHDT, CDR2 YYEEEE. The CDR3 is 14 residues long.